These 15 T cell receptor beta chains came from one sample sequenced in a study of control samples from healthy donors and cancer patients. Generated by immunoSEQ multiplex PCR, the TCRdb table keeps only in-frame clones and is missing some. The sample consists of roughly 220,000 clones, just under 95% of them appearing once. Sequencing input: blood. The source is a man in his forties or fifties in good health.

DNA of the CDR3: TGTGCCAGCACCAGGGGCTCCTATAATTCACCCCTCCACTTT. Its protein is CASTRGSYNSPLHF. The V gene is TRBV27, the J gene TRBJ1-6; possible D gene TRBD1, 6 bases. This CDR3 is built from 14 residues. V lost 7 bases, J lost 0 bases, and 7 bases lay in between. Looked up from germline, CDR1 is MNHEY and CDR2 is SMNVEV (reference sequence).

This rearrangement joins TRBV11-2 to TRBJ1-5, with TRBD1 identical over 7 bases. Germline V gene data show CDR1 as SGHAT and CDR2 as FQNNGV. The CDR3 loop spans 14 amino acids. V was pared by 3 bases and J by 2 bases, with 1 base of the junction left unmatched. In nucleotides, the CDR3 is TGTGCCAGCAGCTTTACAGGGGGCAATCAGCCCCAGCATTTT. Encoded protein: CASSFTGGNQPQHF.

The rearrangement joins TRBV13 to TRBJ2-7, with D maybe TRBD1 (5 bases). The V end lost 4 bases, the J end lost 2 bases, and 15 bases lay between the germline ends. Germline lookup yields CDR1 PRHDT and CDR2 FYEKMQ (reference sequence). This CDR3 region has 15 residues. Here the CDR3 reads CASSSPGTGTYEQYF. DNA of the CDR3: TGTGCCAGCAGCTCCCCCGGAACAGGCACCTACGAGCAGTACTTC.

The table lists this clone with a count of one. V usage is TRBV6-2 or TRBV6-3 and J usage is TRBJ1-2; a weak D match, TRBD1 (6 bases). The germline gives CDR1 MNHEY, CDR2 SVGEGT. The CDR3 covers 16 residues. V gave up 2 bases and J gave up 4 bases, with 17 bases separating them. The CDR3 nucleotides read TGTGCCAGCAGTTACGCGGGGGCAGTACTGTTCTATGGCTACACCTTC. Translated, it gives CASSYAGAVLFYGYTF.

The chain carries TRBV19 and TRBJ1-4; D is unclear. Trimming removed 6 bases at V and 0 bases at J, with 11 bases between. Germline assignment: CDR1 LNHDA and CDR2 SQIVND (reference sequence). The CDR3 extends over 15 amino acids. The CDR3 region is CASSVAGSTNEKLFF. The CDR3 nucleotides are TGTGCCAGTAGCGTCGCCGGTTCAACTAATGAAAAACTGTTTTTT.

The chain has TRBV7-8 and TRBJ1-5, with unresolved D. In germline, CDR1 is SGHVS, CDR2 FQNEAQ. The CDR3 spans 13 residues. The V end was cut by 3 bases, the J end by 5 bases, with 8 bases between. The CDR3 DNA sequence: TGTGCCAGCAGCTTTCAAGGCGATCAGCCCCAGCATTTT. This encodes CASSFQGDQPQHF.

The CDR3 spells CASSARLSGQGFGYTF. In DNA, the CDR3 is TGTGCCAGCAGCGCAAGATTGTCCGGACAGGGGTTTGGCTACACCTTC. The rearrangement uses TRBV3-1 (or the pseudogene TRBV3-2) and TRBJ1-2; 9 bases map to TRBD1. CDR3 length equals 16 residues. Germline V gives CDR1 LGHDT, CDR2 YNNKEL (reference sequence). V lost 5 bases and J lost 7; bases outside the gene matches: 14.

V usage is TRBV5-1 and J usage is TRBJ1-2; tentatively, D is TRBD1 (6 bases). CDR3 length: 16 residues. The germline CDR1 and CDR2 sequences are SGHRS and YFSETQ. V lost 5 bases and J lost 7, with 24 bases in between. CDR3 sequence reads: CASSLFQQGAGFGYTF. As DNA, the CDR3 is TGCGCCAGCAGTTTGTTCCAACAGGGTGCGGGTTTTGGCTACACCTTC.

The chain joins TRBV20-1 to TRBJ1-6; D remains ambiguous. The CDR3 loop spans 11 amino acids. The V end lost 4 bases, the J end lost 7 bases, and 5 bases lay between the germline ends. Germline V gives CDR1 DFQATT, CDR2 SNEGSKA (reference sequence). The CDR3 DNA follows: TGCAGTGCTAAGGGAAATTCACCCCTCCACTTT. Protein sequence: CSAKGNSPLHF.

This chain uses TRBV24-1 with TRBJ1-1, with D tentatively TRBD1 (5 bases). The CDR3 is made up of 15 amino acids. The V gene's germline CDR1 is KGHDR and CDR2 SFDVKD. V dropped 4 bases and J dropped 2 bases, with 13 bases sitting between them. The CDR3 nucleotides are TGTGCCACCAGTGACGGGAGGGGCCTCAACACTGAAGCTTTCTTT. It codes for CATSDGRGLNTEAFF.

The CDR3 DNA follows: TGTGCCAGCAGCCCCCTGGACCCACTGCGGGGGACCCAGTACTTC. This gives the protein CASSPLDPLRGTQYF. This chain uses TRBV14 with TRBJ2-5; possibly TRBD2 for D (6 bases). The CDR3 is made up of 15 amino acids. The V gene lost 4 bases and the J gene lost 7 bases, with 19 bases spanning the gap. The germline V gene encodes CDR1 SGHDN and CDR2 FVKESK.

The genes are TRBV2 and TRBJ1-1; perhaps TRBD1 as D (5 bases). Germline V gives CDR1 SNHLY, CDR2 FYNNEI. V was clipped by 6 bases and J by 7 bases, with 9 bases between them. The CDR3 loop spans 11 amino acids. The CDR3 loop reads CASSRTIEAFF. Written as DNA, the CDR3 is TGTGCCAGCAGCCGGACAATTGAAGCTTTCTTT.

This chain connects TRBV3-1 (or the pseudogene TRBV3-2) to TRBJ2-4; perhaps TRBD1 as D (6 bases). This CDR3 contains 16 residues. The ends were cut back, 3 bases at V and 8 bases at J, with 20 bases in the middle. Per the germline V gene, CDR1 is LGHDT and CDR2 is YNNKEL (reference sequence). The CDR3 DNA sequence: TGTGCCAGCAGCCATTCTACCCACAGGGTAATAGACATTCAGTACTTC. This sequence encodes CASSHSTHRVIDIQYF.

The V and J genes are TRBV4-1 and TRBJ1-4, with 8 bases that match TRBD1. This CDR3 has 15 residues. V was pared by 3 bases and J by 6 bases, with 6 bases of the junction left unmatched. Germline V gene lookup returns CDR1 MGHRA and CDR2 YSYEKL. CDR3 protein: CASSQRATGDEKLFF. In DNA, the CDR3 is TGCGCCAGCAGCCAGAGAGCGACAGGGGATGAAAAACTGTTTTTT.

J is TRBJ1-1 and V is TRBV9; 10 bases are shared with TRBD1. This CDR3 has 14 residues. Germline-derived CDR1 and CDR2 are SGDLS and YYNGEE. J lost 5 bases, V lost 0 bases, and 1 base had no gene match. CDR3 coding DNA: TGTGCCAGCAGCGTAGGGGGACAGGGGACTGAAGCTTTCTTT. It codes for CASSVGGQGTEAFF. Based on the CDR3 plus reference TRBV9 and TRBJ1-1, the full variable domain is DSGVTQTPKHLITATGQRVTLRCSPRSGDLSVYWYQQSLDQGLQFLIQYYNGEERAKGNILERFSAQQFPDLHSELNLSSLELGDSALYFCASSVGGQGTEAFFGQGTRLTVV.